These 7 T cell receptor beta chains originate from one sample sequenced in a study of blood T cell repertoires in COVID-19. Clones were sequenced by immunoSEQ multiplex PCR, and TCRdb holds only the in-frame ones, with some missing. The table shows some 260,000 clones, with approximately 90% occurring only once. Sequencing input: PBMCs or T cells enriched from blood (not recorded which). The receptors here all came from a man in his forties who had recovered from COVID-19.

This chain links TRBV30 with TRBJ2-2; 10 bases agree with TRBD1. Germline V gives CDR1 GTSNPN, CDR2 SVGIG (reference sequence). The length of the CDR3 is 14 residues. The V and J ends lost 5 bases and 4 bases, in that order; junction bases with no gene match: 4. This chain's CDR3 is CAWDRGPGTGELFF. The CDR3 DNA is TGTGCCTGGGACAGGGGGCCCGGCACCGGGGAGCTGTTTTTT.

V usage is TRBV5-5 and J usage is TRBJ1-3; D call uncertain. Trimming shortened V by 0 bases and J by 4 bases, and 11 bases separated the two germline ends. Germline CDR1 and CDR2: SGHKS and YYEKEE (reference sequence). CDR3 length: 15 residues. The CDR3 protein is CASSLDYARGNTIYF. DNA for the CDR3: TGTGCCAGCAGCTTGGACTACGCGCGGGGAAACACCATATATTTT.

The chain uses TRBV27 and TRBJ1-4, with D possibly matching TRBD1 (5 bases). Trimming removed 5 bases from V and 7 bases from J, with 14 bases in between. This CDR3 spans 14 amino acids. Germline lookup yields CDR1 MNHEY and CDR2 SMNVEV (reference sequence). The CDR3 sequence is CASSPAGRGEKLFF. CDR3 nucleotide sequence: TGTGCCAGCAGTCCAGCAGGGCGGGGTGAAAAACTGTTTTTT.

The chain employs TRBV6-5 and TRBJ1-5, with D perhaps TRBD1 (5 bases). This CDR3 has 13 residues. With 5 bases removed from V and 3 bases from J, the gap between germline ends came to 8 bases. CDR1 is MNHEY and CDR2 is SVGAGI in the germline V gene. The CDR3 region has the DNA TGTGCCAGCAGTCCGACAGTCAATCAGCCCCAGCATTTT. Amino acid sequence: CASSPTVNQPQHF.

This clone was seen a single time. J is TRBJ1-1 and V is TRBV7-3; 10 bases are a match to TRBD1. CDR1 and CDR2 (germline): SGHTA, FQGTGA. This CDR3 is built from 15 residues. The J segment lost 5 bases and the V segment lost 5 bases, leaving 8 bases of the junction unmatched. The CDR3 region is CASSAKTGGVTEAFF. The CDR3 region has the DNA TGTGCCAGCAGCGCCAAGACAGGGGGCGTAACTGAAGCTTTCTTT.

The rearrangement uses TRBV27 and TRBJ1-1, with TRBD1 identical over 8 bases. Germline CDR1 reads MNHEY; CDR2 reads SMNVEV (reference sequence). The CDR3 is 15 amino acids. After removal of 0 bases from V and 1 base from J, the junction contained 1 base not matched to a gene. The CDR3 protein is CASSLSQGANTEAFF. The CDR3 region has the DNA TGTGCCAGCAGTTTATCGCAGGGGGCGAACACTGAAGCTTTCTTT.

A word on this clone: The junction departs from the called germline gene at one end, perhaps through a read error. The J gene is TRBJ1-5, the V gene TRBV7-9; TRBD1 aligns across 11 bases. The germline V gene has CDR1 SEHNR and CDR2 FQNEAQ (reference sequence). This CDR3 has 19 amino acids. The CDR3 region is CASTLYRGTGGSGNQPQHF. CDR3 DNA sequence: TGTGCCAGCACCTTATACAGAGGGACAGGGGGAAGTGGCAATCAGCCCCAGCATTTT.